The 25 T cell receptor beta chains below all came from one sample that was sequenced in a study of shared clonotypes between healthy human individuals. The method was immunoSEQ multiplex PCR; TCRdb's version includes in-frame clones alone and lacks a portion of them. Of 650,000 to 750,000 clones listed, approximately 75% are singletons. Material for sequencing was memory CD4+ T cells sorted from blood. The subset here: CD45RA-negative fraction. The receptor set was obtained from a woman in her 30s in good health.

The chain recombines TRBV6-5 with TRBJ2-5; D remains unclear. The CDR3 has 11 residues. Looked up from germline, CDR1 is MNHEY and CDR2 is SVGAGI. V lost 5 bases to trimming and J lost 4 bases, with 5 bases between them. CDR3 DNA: TGTGCCAGCAGTGACGTAGAGACCCAGTACTTC. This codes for CASSDVETQYF.

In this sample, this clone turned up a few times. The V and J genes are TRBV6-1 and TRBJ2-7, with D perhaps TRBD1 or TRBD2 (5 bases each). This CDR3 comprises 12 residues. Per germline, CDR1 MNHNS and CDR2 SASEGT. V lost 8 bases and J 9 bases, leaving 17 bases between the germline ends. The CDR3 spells CASGRELMGQYF. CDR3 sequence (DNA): TGTGCCAGCGGCAGGGAGCTGATGGGGCAGTACTTC.

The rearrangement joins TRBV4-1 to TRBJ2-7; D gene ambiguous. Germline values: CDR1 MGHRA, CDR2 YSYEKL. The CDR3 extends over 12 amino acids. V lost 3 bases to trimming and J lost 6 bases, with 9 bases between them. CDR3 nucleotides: TGCGCCAGCAGCCACATTAATAGCGAGCAGTACTTC. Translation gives CASSHINSEQYF.

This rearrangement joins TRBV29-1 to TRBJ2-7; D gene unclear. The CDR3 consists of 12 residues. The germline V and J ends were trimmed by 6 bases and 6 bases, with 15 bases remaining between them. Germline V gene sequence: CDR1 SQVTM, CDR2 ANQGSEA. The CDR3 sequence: CSVSPRAFEQYF. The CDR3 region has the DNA TGCAGCGTCAGCCCTAGGGCGTTCGAGCAGTACTTC.

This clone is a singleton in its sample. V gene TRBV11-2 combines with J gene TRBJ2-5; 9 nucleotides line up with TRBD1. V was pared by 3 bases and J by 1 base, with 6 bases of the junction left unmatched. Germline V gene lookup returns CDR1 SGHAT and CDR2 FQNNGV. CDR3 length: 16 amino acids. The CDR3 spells CASSFTGGAGQETQYF. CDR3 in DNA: TGTGCCAGCAGCTTCACAGGGGGCGCGGGCCAAGAGACCCAGTACTTC. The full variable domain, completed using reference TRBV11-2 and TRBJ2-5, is EAGVAQSPRYKIIEKRQSVAFWCNPISGHATLYWYQQILGQGPKLLIQFQNNGVVDDSQLPKDRFSAERLKGVDSTLKIQPAKLEDSAVYLCASSFTGGAGQETQYFGPGTRLLVL.

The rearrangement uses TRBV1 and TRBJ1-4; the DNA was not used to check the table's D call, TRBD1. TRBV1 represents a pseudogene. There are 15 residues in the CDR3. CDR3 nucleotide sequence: TGCACCAGCAGCCAAGGACAGGCAACTAATGAAAAACTGTTTTTT. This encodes CTSSQGQATNEKLFF.

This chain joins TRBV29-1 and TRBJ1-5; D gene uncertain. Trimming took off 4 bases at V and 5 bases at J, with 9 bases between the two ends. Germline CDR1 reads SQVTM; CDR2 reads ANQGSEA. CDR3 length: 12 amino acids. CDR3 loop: CSVGEMDQPQHF. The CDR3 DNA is TGCAGCGTTGGCGAGATGGATCAGCCCCAGCATTTT.

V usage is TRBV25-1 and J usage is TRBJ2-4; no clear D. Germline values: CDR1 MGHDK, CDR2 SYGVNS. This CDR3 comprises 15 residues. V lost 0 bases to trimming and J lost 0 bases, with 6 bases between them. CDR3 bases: TGTGCCAGCAGTGAATATGGTCTAGCCAAAAACATTCAGTACTTC. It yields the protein CASSEYGLAKNIQYF.

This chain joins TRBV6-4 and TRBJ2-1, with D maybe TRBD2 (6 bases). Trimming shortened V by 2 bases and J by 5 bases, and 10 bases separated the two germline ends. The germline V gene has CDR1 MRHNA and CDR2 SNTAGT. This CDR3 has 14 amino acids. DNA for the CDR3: TGTGCCAGCAGTGACCTGGGGGGAGACAATGAGCAGTTCTTC. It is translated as CASSDLGGDNEQFF.

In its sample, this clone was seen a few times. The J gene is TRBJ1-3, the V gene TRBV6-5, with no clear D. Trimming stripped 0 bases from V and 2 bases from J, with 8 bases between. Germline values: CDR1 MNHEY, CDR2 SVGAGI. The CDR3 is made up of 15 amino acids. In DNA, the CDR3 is TGTGCCAGCAGTTACTCACTGGGGACTGGAAACACCATATATTTT. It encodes CASSYSLGTGNTIYF.

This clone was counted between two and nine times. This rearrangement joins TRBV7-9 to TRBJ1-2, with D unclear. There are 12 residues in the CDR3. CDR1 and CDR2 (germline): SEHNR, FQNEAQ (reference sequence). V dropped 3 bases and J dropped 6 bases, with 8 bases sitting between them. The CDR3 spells CASSFVVNGYTF. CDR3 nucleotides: TGTGCCAGCAGCTTCGTTGTTAATGGCTACACCTTC.

CDR3 amino acids: CASSPLAGEGNEQFF. The CDR3, as DNA: TGCGCCAGCAGCCCCCTGGCGGGAGAAGGTAATGAGCAGTTCTTC. The chain uses TRBV4-1 and TRBJ2-1, with TRBD2 matching 7 bases. The CDR3 loop spans 15 amino acids. Trimming took 4 bases from V and 7 from J; bases not matched to a gene: 10. CDR1 and CDR2 (germline): MGHRA, YSYEKL.

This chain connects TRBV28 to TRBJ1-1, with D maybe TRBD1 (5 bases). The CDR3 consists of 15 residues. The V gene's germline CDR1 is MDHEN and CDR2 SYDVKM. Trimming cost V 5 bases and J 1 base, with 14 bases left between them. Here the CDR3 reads CASSPMGVGNTEAFF. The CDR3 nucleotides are TGTGCCAGCAGTCCCATGGGGGTGGGGAACACTGAAGCTTTCTTT.

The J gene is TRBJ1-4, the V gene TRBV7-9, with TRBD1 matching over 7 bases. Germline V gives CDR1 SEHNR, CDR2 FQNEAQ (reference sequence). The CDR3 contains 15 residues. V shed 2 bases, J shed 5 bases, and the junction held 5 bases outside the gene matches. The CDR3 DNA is TGTGCCAGCAGCTTAAACTCGGGACAGAATGAAAAACTGTTTTTT. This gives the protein CASSLNSGQNEKLFF.

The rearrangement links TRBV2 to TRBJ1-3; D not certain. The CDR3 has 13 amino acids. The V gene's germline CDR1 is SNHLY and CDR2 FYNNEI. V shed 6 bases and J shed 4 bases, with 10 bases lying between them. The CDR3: CASRREEGNTIYF. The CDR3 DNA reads TGTGCCAGCAGGAGAGAGGAAGGAAACACCATATATTTT.

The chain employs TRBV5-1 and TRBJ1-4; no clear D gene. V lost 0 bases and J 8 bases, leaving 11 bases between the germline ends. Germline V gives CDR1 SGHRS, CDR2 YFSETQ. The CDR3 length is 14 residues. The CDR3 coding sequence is TGCGCCAGCAGCTTGGACAGCTTAAAGGAAAAACTGTTTTTT. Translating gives CASSLDSLKEKLFF.

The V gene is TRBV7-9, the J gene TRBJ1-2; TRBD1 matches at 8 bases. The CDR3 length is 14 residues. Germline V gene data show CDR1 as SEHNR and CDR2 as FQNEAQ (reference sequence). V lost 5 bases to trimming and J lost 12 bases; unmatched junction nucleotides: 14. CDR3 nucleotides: TGTGCCAGCAGCCGGAGGGTAGGACAGGGTCCAGACACCTTC. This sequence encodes CASSRRVGQGPDTF.

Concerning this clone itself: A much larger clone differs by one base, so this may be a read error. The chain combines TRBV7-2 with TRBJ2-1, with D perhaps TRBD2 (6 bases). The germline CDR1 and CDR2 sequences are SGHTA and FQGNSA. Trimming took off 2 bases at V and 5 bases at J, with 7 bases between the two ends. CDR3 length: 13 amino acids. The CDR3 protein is CASSLWRDNEQFF. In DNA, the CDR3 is TGTGCCAGCAGCTTATGGAGGGACAATGAGCAGTTCTTC.

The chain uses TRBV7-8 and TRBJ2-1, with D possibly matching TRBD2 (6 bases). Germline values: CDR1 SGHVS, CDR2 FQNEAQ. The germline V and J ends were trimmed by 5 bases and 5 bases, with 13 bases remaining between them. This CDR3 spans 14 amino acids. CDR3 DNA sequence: TGTGCCAGCAGCCCCTGGCGGGGTAACAATGAGCAGTTCTTC. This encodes CASSPWRGNNEQFF.

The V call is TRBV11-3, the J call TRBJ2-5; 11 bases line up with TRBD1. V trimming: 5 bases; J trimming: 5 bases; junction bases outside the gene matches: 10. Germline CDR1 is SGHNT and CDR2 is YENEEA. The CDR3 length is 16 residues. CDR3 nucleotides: TGTGCCAGCAGCCCAGGGGGGACAGGGGGTGAGGAGACCCAGTACTTC. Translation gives CASSPGGTGGEETQYF.

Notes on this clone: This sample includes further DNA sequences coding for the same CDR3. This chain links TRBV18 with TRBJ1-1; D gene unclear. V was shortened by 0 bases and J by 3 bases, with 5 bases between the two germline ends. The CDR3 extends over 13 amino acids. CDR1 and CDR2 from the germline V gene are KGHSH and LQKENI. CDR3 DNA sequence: TGTGCCAGCTCACCACCGGCCGACACTGAAGCTTTCTTT. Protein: CASSPPADTEAFF.

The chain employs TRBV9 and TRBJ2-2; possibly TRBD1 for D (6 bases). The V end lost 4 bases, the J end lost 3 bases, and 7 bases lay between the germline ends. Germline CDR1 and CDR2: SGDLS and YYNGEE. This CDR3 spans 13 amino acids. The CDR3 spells CASSQGYTGELFF. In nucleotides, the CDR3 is TGTGCCAGCAGCCAGGGGTACACCGGGGAGCTGTTTTTT.

This CDR3 is CASSQGGRGETQYF. The DNA for the CDR3 is TGTGCCAGCAGCCAAGGGGGGCGTGGAGAGACCCAGTACTTC. This chain links TRBV5-4 with TRBJ2-5, with D perhaps TRBD1 or TRBD2 (6 bases each). Trimming took off 4 bases at V and 4 bases at J, with 14 bases between the two ends. The CDR3 runs 14 residues. Per germline, CDR1 SGHNT and CDR2 YYREEE (reference sequence).

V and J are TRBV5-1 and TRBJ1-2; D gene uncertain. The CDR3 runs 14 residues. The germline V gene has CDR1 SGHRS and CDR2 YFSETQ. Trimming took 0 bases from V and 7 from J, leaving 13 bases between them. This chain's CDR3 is CASSLVSGGGGYTF. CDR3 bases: TGCGCCAGCAGCTTGGTATCCGGCGGCGGTGGCTACACCTTC.

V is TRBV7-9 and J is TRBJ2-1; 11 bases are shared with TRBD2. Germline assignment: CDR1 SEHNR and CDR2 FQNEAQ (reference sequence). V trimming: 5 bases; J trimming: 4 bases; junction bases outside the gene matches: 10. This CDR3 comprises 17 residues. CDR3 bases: TGTGCCAGCAGCCCGGTGACTAGCGGGAATTATTACAATGAGCAGTTCTTC. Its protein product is CASSPVTSGNYYNEQFF.